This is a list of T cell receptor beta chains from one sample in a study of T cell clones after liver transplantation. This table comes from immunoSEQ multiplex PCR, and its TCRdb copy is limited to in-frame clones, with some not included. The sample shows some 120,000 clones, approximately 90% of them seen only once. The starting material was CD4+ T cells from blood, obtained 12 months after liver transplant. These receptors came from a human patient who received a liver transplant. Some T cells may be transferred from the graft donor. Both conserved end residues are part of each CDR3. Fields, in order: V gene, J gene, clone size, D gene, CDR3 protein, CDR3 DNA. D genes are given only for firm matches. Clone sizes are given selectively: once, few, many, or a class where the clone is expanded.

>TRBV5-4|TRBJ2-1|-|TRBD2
CASSPRTSAQFNEQFF
TGTGCCAGCAGCCCTCGGACTAGCGCCCAGTTCAATGAGCAGTTCTTC
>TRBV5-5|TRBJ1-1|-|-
CASSPGGTTEAFF
TGTGCCAGCAGTCCAGGAGGGACCACTGAAGCTTTCTTT
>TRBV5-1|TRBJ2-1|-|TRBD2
CASSLVTSAYNEQFF
TGCGCCAGCAGCTTGGTGACTAGCGCATACAATGAGCAGTTCTTC
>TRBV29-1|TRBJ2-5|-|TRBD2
CSVAFRLAGSGTQYF
TGCAGCGTTGCCTTTAGACTAGCGGGGAGTGGGACCCAGTACTTC
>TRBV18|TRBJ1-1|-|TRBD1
CASSPPGQANTEAFF
TGTGCCAGCTCACCCCCGGGACAGGCGAACACTGAAGCTTTCTTT
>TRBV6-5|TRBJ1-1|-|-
CASSYSQHTEAFF
TGTGCCAGCAGTTACTCACAGCACACTGAAGCTTTCTTT
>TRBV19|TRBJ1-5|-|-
CASSPGLGTPQHF
TGTGCCAGTAGTCCGGGACTGGGAACGCCCCAGCATTTT
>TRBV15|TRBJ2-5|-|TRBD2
CATSRDWSLAENSETQYF
TGTGCCACCAGCAGAGATTGGTCCCTAGCGGAAAACTCGGAGACCCAGTACTTC
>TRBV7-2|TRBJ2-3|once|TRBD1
CASITSSDRGADTQYF
TGTGCCAGCATCACCTCCTCGGACAGGGGTGCCGATACGCAGTATTTT
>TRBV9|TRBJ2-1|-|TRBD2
CASSPVVGLAANEQFF
TGTGCCAGCAGCCCAGTGGTGGGACTAGCGGCCAATGAGCAGTTCTTC